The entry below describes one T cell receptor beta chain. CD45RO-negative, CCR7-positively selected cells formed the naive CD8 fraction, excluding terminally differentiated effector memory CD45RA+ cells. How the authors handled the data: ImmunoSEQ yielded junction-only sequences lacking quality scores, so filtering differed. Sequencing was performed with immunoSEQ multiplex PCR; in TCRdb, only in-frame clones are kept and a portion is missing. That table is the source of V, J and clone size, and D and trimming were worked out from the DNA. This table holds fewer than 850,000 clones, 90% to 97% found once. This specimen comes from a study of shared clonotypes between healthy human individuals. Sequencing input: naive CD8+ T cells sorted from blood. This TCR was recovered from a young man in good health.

The CDR3 coding sequence is TGTGCCAGCAGTTTTGTCCAGAATTCCTACAATGAGCAGTTCTTC. It is translated as CASSFVQNSYNEQFF. The chain uses TRBV28 and TRBJ2-1; D is ambiguous. V lost 3 bases and J lost 1, with 10 bases in between. The CDR3 loop spans 15 amino acids. Germline V gene lookup returns CDR1 MDHEN and CDR2 SYDVKM.